The next 15 T cell receptor beta chains were all read from a single sample in a study of T cell changes during pregnancy in multiple sclerosis. Clones were sequenced by immunoSEQ multiplex PCR, and TCRdb holds only the in-frame ones, with some missing. The data contain some 60,000 clones, roughly 91% of them singletons. The starting material was peripheral blood, obtained in the second trimester of pregnancy. Every receptor here comes from a female donor with multiple sclerosis, enrolled in a pregnancy study.

This chain joins TRBV7-9 and TRBJ1-3, with 10 nucleotides matching TRBD1. The germline V gene has CDR1 SEHNR and CDR2 FQNEAQ (reference sequence). The CDR3 runs 19 residues. With V trimmed by 2 bases and J by 3 bases, 13 bases remained unmatched. CDR3 in amino acids: CASSLKDRGNWDHGNTIYF. In nucleotides, the CDR3 is TGTGCCAGCAGCTTAAAGGACAGGGGGAACTGGGATCATGGAAACACCATATATTTT.

V usage is TRBV28 and J usage is TRBJ2-5; perhaps TRBD1 as D (6 bases). Germline assignment: CDR1 MDHEN and CDR2 SYDVKM. The CDR3 totals 14 residues. Deletions cut 2 bases from V and 5 bases from J, with 12 bases between. The CDR3 DNA sequence: TGTGCCAGCAGTTTAGCTAGCACAGGGGAGACCCAGTACTTC. As protein: CASSLASTGETQYF.

This chain connects TRBV5-4 to TRBJ2-5; TRBD2 matches at 8 bases. CDR1 is SGHNT and CDR2 is YYREEE in the germline V gene (reference sequence). V shed 4 bases, J shed 2 bases, and the junction held 4 bases outside the gene matches. This CDR3 is built from 14 residues. The CDR3 reads CASSRTSGQETQYF. DNA for the CDR3: TGTGCCAGCAGCCGAACTAGCGGACAAGAGACCCAGTACTTC.

The J gene is TRBJ2-2, the V gene TRBV6-4; 9 positions match TRBD1. CDR3 length: 16 amino acids. Looked up from germline, CDR1 is MRHNA and CDR2 is SNTAGT. V trimming: 3 bases; J trimming: 1 base; junction bases outside the gene matches: 3. CDR3 in DNA: TGTGCCAGCAGTGAGGGACAGGGCCAGAACACCGGGGAGCTGTTTTTT. Translation: CASSEGQGQNTGELFF.

The chain joins TRBV6-1 to TRBJ1-5, with a possible D match to TRBD1 (6 bases). The CDR3 loop spans 15 amino acids. The V gene lost 8 bases and the J gene lost 6 bases, with 20 bases spanning the gap. Germline CDR1 and CDR2: MNHNS and SASEGT. The CDR3 DNA is TGTGCCAGCCGCTCGGGGGAGGGGGAGGGTCAGCCCCAGCATTTT. Translation: CASRSGEGEGQPQHF.

Concerning this clone: The germline gene is not matched at one end of the junction; a read error may be the cause. The chain couples TRBV19 to TRBJ1-2, with 8 bases matching TRBD1. The CDR3 is made up of 15 amino acids. Germline assignment: CDR1 LNHDA and CDR2 SQIVND (reference sequence). CDR3 sequence: CASSLDPWTGTGYTF. CDR3 nucleotide sequence: TGTGCCAGTAGTCTAGACCCGTGGACAGGGACTGGCTACACCTTC.

This chain connects TRBV29-1 to TRBJ1-3; D gene unclear. Germline lookup yields CDR1 SQVTM and CDR2 ANQGSEA. Trimming removed 7 bases at V and 0 bases at J, with 10 bases between. The CDR3 sequence is 13 residues long. CDR3 sequence: CSAVHSSGNTIYF. DNA for the CDR3: TGCAGCGCCGTACACAGCTCTGGAAACACCATATATTTT.

This clone was seen more than once but under ten times. The genes are TRBV4-2 and TRBJ1-4; the match to TRBD1 covers 9 bases. CDR1 is LGHNA and CDR2 is YNFKEQ in the germline V gene. The CDR3 extends over 16 amino acids. J was trimmed by 8 bases and V by 4 bases; bases with no gene match: 11. CDR3 bases: TGTGCCAGCAGCCTAAACGCCGGGACAGGGAACGAAAAACTGTTTTTT. Amino acid sequence: CASSLNAGTGNEKLFF.

This chain links TRBV5-1 with TRBJ1-1; 7 bases line up with TRBD1. Germline trimming cut 4 bases from V and 0 bases from J; bases unmatched to any gene: 6. The CDR3 length is 15 residues. CDR1 is SGHRS, CDR2 YFSETQ, per germline. The chain's CDR3 is CASSTRGAVNTEAFF. The CDR3 region has the DNA TGCGCCAGCAGCACCAGGGGGGCCGTGAACACTGAAGCTTTCTTT.

This sequence joins TRBV7-3 and TRBJ1-1; the D is unclear. The CDR3 runs to 14 residues. The germline gives CDR1 SGHTA, CDR2 FQGTGA. Deletions cut 4 bases from V and 0 bases from J, with 9 bases between. CDR3 region: CASSSGSMNTEAFF. In DNA, the CDR3 is TGTGCCAGCAGCTCGGGATCGATGAACACTGAAGCTTTCTTT.

The chain links TRBV5-6 to TRBJ2-3; possible D gene TRBD2, 7 bases. CDR1 is SGHDT and CDR2 is YYEEEE in the germline V gene. Trimming took 4 bases from V and 3 from J, leaving 18 bases between them. The CDR3 spans 16 residues. The CDR3: CASSPVSGRGTDTQYF. In DNA, the CDR3 is TGTGCCAGCAGCCCTGTCTCAGGGAGGGGGACAGATACGCAGTATTTT. Using reference TRBV5-6 and TRBJ2-3 for the parts outside the CDR3, the full variable domain is DAGVTQSPTHLIKTRGQQVTLRCSPKSGHDTVSWYQQALGQGPQFIFQYYEEEERQRGNFPDRFSGHQFPNYSSELNVNALLLGDSALYLCASSPVSGRGTDTQYFGPGTRLTVL.

This chain links TRBV19 with TRBJ2-7; D may be TRBD2 (6 bases). The CDR3 totals 14 residues. Trimming took 8 bases from V and 2 from J, leaving 16 bases between them. CDR1 LNHDA and CDR2 SQIVND come from the germline V gene (reference sequence). In nucleotides, the CDR3 is TGTGCCAGTTCCCCCCGGGGGTTGGCCTACGAGCAGTACTTC. Its translation is CASSPRGLAYEQYF.

This clone was seen a handful of times. The V call is TRBV10-1, the J call TRBJ1-6; possible D gene TRBD1, 5 bases. The CDR3 runs 15 residues. Germline CDR1 WNHNN, CDR2 SYGVQD (reference sequence). V was shortened by 2 bases and J by 8 bases, with 13 bases between the two germline ends. The CDR3 region has the DNA TGCGCCAGCAGTGAGGGGGGGAACTTGGATTCACCCCTCCACTTT. Residues: CASSEGGNLDSPLHF.

The CDR3 DNA sequence: TGTGCCAGTAGTATCTCCGGACAGAACTACGAGCAGTACTTC. Protein sequence: CASSISGQNYEQYF. The chain employs TRBV19 and TRBJ2-7; perhaps TRBD1 as D (6 bases). Trimming left V 3 bases short and J 3 bases short, with 12 bases between. CDR3 length: 14 residues. Germline V gene sequence: CDR1 LNHDA, CDR2 SQIVND (reference sequence).

This sequence joins TRBV5-6 and TRBJ1-2, with 9 bases fitting TRBD1. The CDR3 is 17 amino acids. Germline CDR1 reads SGHDT; CDR2 reads YYEEEE. The trim removed 3 bases at V and 2 bases at J, leaving 11 bases unmatched. In DNA, the CDR3 is TGTGCCAGCAGCTCACATTTTCGGACAGGGGTGAACTATGGCTACACCTTC. Its translation: CASSSHFRTGVNYGYTF.